The source of this T cell receptor (beta chain) is a study of T cell repertoires in cytomegalovirus infection. MiXCR was run by TCRdb on the reads, yielding one entry per CDR3 protein. Here the sample spans under 450,000 distinct CDR3 sequences, roughly 36% being singletons. This clonotype showed up just a few times. The antigen is undetermined. The sequence came from a human donor in good health (CMV status not recorded). Some clones in this sample may be carry-over from other donors' samples. The sequences come from cultured PBMCs, collected from culture after CMV antigen stimulation.

The CDR3 is CSVARQTNEKLFF. CDR3 nucleotides: TGCAGCGTTGCCAGGCAGACTAATGAAAAACTGTTTTTT. The chain is built from TRBV29-1 and TRBJ1-4; D unclear. Trimming stripped 4 bases from V and 2 bases from J, with 8 bases between. Germline loops: CDR1 SQVTM, CDR2 ANQGSEA. This CDR3 contains 13 residues.